A single sample is the source of the 20 T cell receptor beta chains below, sequenced in a study of blood T cell repertoires in COVID-19. Here immunoSEQ multiplex PCR was the method, and the copy in TCRdb shows in-frame clones only, minus some. The table shows over 250,000 clones, with about nine tenths occurring only once. Sequencing input: PBMCs or T cells enriched from blood (not recorded which). These receptors were taken from a woman younger than 30 who had recovered from COVID-19.

The chain has TRBV30 and TRBJ2-5; 9 nucleotides agree with TRBD2. The CDR3 has 16 residues. V was clipped by 2 bases and J by 3 bases; unmatched bases: 10. The germline gives CDR1 GTSNPN, CDR2 SVGIG (reference sequence). In DNA, the CDR3 is TGTGCCTGGAGTTACCACCTGGGACTAGCAGAAGAGACCCAGTACTTC. Amino acids: CAWSYHLGLAEETQYF. The complete variable domain, with remaining parts taken from reference TRBV30 and TRBJ2-5, reads SQTIHQWPATLVQPVGSPLSLECTVEGTSNPNLYWYRQAAGRGLQLLFYSVGIGQISSEVPQNLSASRPQDRQFILSSKKLLLSDSGFYLCAWSYHLGLAEETQYFGPGTRLLVL.

The chain couples TRBV15 to TRBJ1-1, with D hard to call. Trimming took 0 bases from V and 1 from J, leaving 12 bases between them. CDR3 length: 16 residues. Germline CDR1 is LNHNV and CDR2 is YYDKDF (reference sequence). CDR3 loop: CATSRDPTEPNTEAFF. In DNA form, the CDR3 reads TGTGCCACCAGCAGAGACCCTACAGAACCGAACACTGAAGCTTTCTTT.

The V gene is TRBV18, the J gene TRBJ1-1; D ambiguous. The V end was cut by 6 bases, the J end by 10 bases, with 21 bases between. There are 14 residues in the CDR3. Germline V CDR1 and CDR2: KGHSH, LQKENI. CDR3 sequence (DNA): TGTGCCAGCTCGCCGGGATCGGGGTTGAGCGTAGCTTTCTTT. Protein sequence: CASSPGSGLSVAFF.

The chain couples TRBV9 to TRBJ2-3; 10 bases fit TRBD2. Germline-derived CDR1 and CDR2 are SGDLS and YYNGEE. The CDR3 covers 16 residues. Trimming removed 1 base from V and 2 bases from J; junction bases left unmatched: 4. The DNA of the CDR3 is TGTGCCAGCAGCGTACTAGCGGGAGAAACCACAGATACGCAGTATTTT. This sequence encodes CASSVLAGETTDTQYF.

The gene calls are TRBV11-2 and TRBJ2-7; the D gene is possibly TRBD2 (5 bases). Germline V gives CDR1 SGHAT, CDR2 FQNNGV. The ends were cut back, 4 bases at V and 0 bases at J, with 16 bases in the middle. The CDR3 totals 16 residues. DNA for the CDR3: TGTGCCAGCAGCTCAACGGGCGGGCGCTTCTCCTACGAGCAGTACTTC. Amino acids: CASSSTGGRFSYEQYF.

V usage is TRBV9 and J usage is TRBJ2-2, with a tentative D call TRBD1 (6 bases). Germline V gene sequence: CDR1 SGDLS, CDR2 YYNGEE. This CDR3 is 16 amino acids long. V was pared by 6 bases and J by 6 bases, with 21 bases between. DNA for the CDR3: TGTGCCAGCAACTCAATCGGGCAGGGGATCCCCGGGGAGCTGTTTTTT. Amino acids: CASNSIGQGIPGELFF.

This clone was picked up one time. The chain employs TRBV9 and TRBJ1-1, with D perhaps matching TRBD1 (6 bases). The V end was cut by 3 bases, the J end by 3 bases, with 18 bases between. The CDR3 loop spans 16 amino acids. Germline lookup yields CDR1 SGDLS and CDR2 YYNGEE. Written as DNA, the CDR3 is TGTGCCAGCAGCGGGAACTTTTTGGGGGCGGACACTGAAGCTTTCTTT. This gives the protein CASSGNFLGADTEAFF.

The gene calls are TRBV7-3 and TRBJ2-2; 7 bases fit TRBD1. CDR1 is SGHTA, CDR2 FQGTGA, per germline. Germline trimming cut 2 bases from V and 6 bases from J; bases unmatched to any gene: 0. The CDR3 is 13 residues long. CDR3 residues: CASSLQGAGELFF. In DNA, the CDR3 is TGTGCCAGCAGCTTACAGGGGGCCGGGGAGCTGTTTTTT.

The chain carries TRBV20-1 and TRBJ1-2; tentatively, D is TRBD1 (6 bases). CDR3 length: 15 amino acids. Per the germline V gene, CDR1 is DFQATT and CDR2 is SNEGSKA (reference sequence). V gave up 3 bases and J gave up 4 bases, with 18 bases separating them. CDR3 DNA: TGCAGTGCTAGTCCCCAGCATGGACAGTCCTATGGCTACACCTTC. Translation gives CSASPQHGQSYGYTF.

The V and J genes are TRBV19 and TRBJ2-3; D perhaps matches TRBD1 (8 bases). Germline V lookup: CDR1 LNHDA, CDR2 SQIVND (reference sequence). V dropped 5 bases and J dropped 2 bases, with 14 bases sitting between them. CDR3 length: 15 residues. The CDR3 loop reads CASSADRDYTDTQYF. In DNA, the CDR3 is TGTGCCAGTAGTGCGGACAGGGACTACACAGATACGCAGTATTTT.

This chain links TRBV27 with TRBJ2-7; D is perhaps TRBD1 (6 bases). Germline loops: CDR1 MNHEY, CDR2 SMNVEV (reference sequence). The CDR3 runs to 12 residues. V was trimmed by 6 bases and J by 8 bases, leaving 14 bases between them. CDR3 DNA sequence: TGTGCCAGCAGCCTGTCAGGGGCCCAGCAGTACTTC. It is translated as CASSLSGAQQYF.

Only one count was recorded for this clone. This chain uses TRBV11-2 with TRBJ2-7, with TRBD1 matching over 8 bases. The germline V gene has CDR1 SGHAT and CDR2 FQNNGV. Losses at the gene ends were 1 base for V and 1 base for J; bases not matched to a gene: 3. The length of the CDR3 is 15 residues. For the CDR3, the DNA is TGTGCCAGCAGCTTAGCAGGGGGCGCTTCCTACGAGCAGTACTTC. The encoded protein is CASSLAGGASYEQYF.

The chain is built from TRBV7-2 and TRBJ1-2, with D unclear. Germline V gene sequence: CDR1 SGHTA, CDR2 FQGNSA. V was pared by 2 bases and J by 3 bases, with 10 bases between. The CDR3 has 14 residues. As DNA, the CDR3 is TGTGCCAGCAGCTTATTGGGGAGCTACTATGGCTACACCTTC. It translates to CASSLLGSYYGYTF.

The table lists this clone with a few counts. V gene TRBV27 combines with J gene TRBJ2-2, with 7 nucleotides matching TRBD2. Unmatched junction bases numbered 6, after V lost 10 bases and J lost 1 base. The CDR3 spans 14 residues. The germline CDR1 and CDR2 sequences are MNHEY and SMNVEV (reference sequence). This chain's CDR3 is CATRLARNTGELFF. The CDR3 DNA reads TGTGCCACCAGACTAGCTAGGAACACCGGGGAGCTGTTTTTT.

This clone was recorded a few times. The chain joins TRBV15 to TRBJ2-1, with D possibly matching TRBD2 (6 bases). V dropped 1 base and J dropped 10 bases, with 11 bases sitting between them. The CDR3 sequence is 13 residues long. The germline CDR1 and CDR2 sequences are LNHNV and YYDKDF (reference sequence). CDR3 protein: CATSRVTRNEQFF. DNA for the CDR3: TGTGCCACCAGCAGAGTGACTAGGAACGAGCAGTTCTTC.

The CDR3 region has the DNA TGTGCCAGCAGCCGATATGTGGGAGGGGGGCCAACCACAGATACGCAGTATTTT. Protein product: CASSRYVGGGPTTDTQYF. This sequence joins TRBV7-9 and TRBJ2-3; a weak D match, TRBD2 (7 bases). V was clipped by 5 bases and J by 2 bases, with 23 bases between them. This CDR3 spans 18 amino acids. CDR1 SEHNR and CDR2 FQNEAQ come from the germline V gene (reference sequence).

V and J are TRBV14 and TRBJ1-6; D gene uncertain. V shed 8 bases and J shed 0 bases, with 8 bases lying between them. This CDR3 spans 14 amino acids. Germline assignment: CDR1 SGHDN and CDR2 FVKESK. CDR3 bases: TGTGCCAGCTCCCGGGGCTCCTATAATTCACCCCTCCACTTT. Translation: CASSRGSYNSPLHF.

The chain recombines TRBV4-1 with TRBJ2-7; TRBD1 agrees at 12 bases. J was trimmed by 3 bases and V by 6 bases; bases with no gene match: 6. The CDR3 contains 15 residues. Germline assignment: CDR1 MGHRA and CDR2 YSYEKL. The CDR3 sequence: CASRYRDRGLYEQYF. As DNA, the CDR3 is TGCGCCAGCAGGTACCGGGACAGGGGGCTCTACGAGCAGTACTTC.

The V call is TRBV5-5, the J call TRBJ1-5, with unresolved D. V shed 2 bases and J shed 4 bases, with 16 bases lying between them. The CDR3 loop spans 16 amino acids. Germline assignment: CDR1 SGHKS and CDR2 YYEKEE (reference sequence). Here the CDR3 DNA reads TGTGCCAGCAGCTTAGATCCCGGCGTCGGGAATCAGCCCCAGCATTTT. It specifies CASSLDPGVGNQPQHF.

The genes are TRBV25-1 and TRBJ1-4; D remains ambiguous. This CDR3 is 17 amino acids long. V lost 0 bases, J lost 0 bases, and 11 bases lay in between. CDR1 is MGHDK and CDR2 is SYGVNS in the germline V gene. CDR3 sequence: CASSEYGEGATNEKLFF. The CDR3 DNA reads TGTGCCAGCAGTGAATATGGGGAGGGAGCAACTAATGAAAAACTGTTTTTT.